This is a list of T cell receptor beta chains from one sample in a study of untreated major depressive disorder. Only in-frame clones appear in the TCRdb table, and some are missing; sequencing was by immunoSEQ multiplex PCR. Of roughly 25,000 clones listed, roughly nine tenths are singletons. The sample consisted of CD4+ T cells from PBMCs. The receptors shown here come from a woman aged 30 to 39 with major depressive disorder. Each CDR3 is given with its conserved first and last residue. D genes are given only for firm matches. Expanded clones get a size class; other rows say once, few or many, or leave the size out.

CASEAGPEAFF,TGTGCCAGCGAGGCTGGCCCTGAAGCTTTCTTT,-,-,TRBJ1-1,TRBV7-3
CASSLRELLQQYF,TGTGCCAGCAGTCTCCGGGAGCTATTACAGCAGTACTTC,-,-,TRBJ2-7,TRBV6-6
CASSRGQGYQPQHF,TGTGCCAGCAGTAGAGGACAGGGTTATCAGCCCCAGCATTTT,-,TRBD1,TRBJ1-5,TRBV6-1
CASRGQGATSGEQYF,TGTGCCAGCAGGGGACAGGGGGCGACCTCGGGCGAGCAGTACTTC,-,TRBD1,TRBJ2-7,TRBV28
CASSPGGTDTQYF,TGTGCCAGCAGCCCGGGGGGGACGGATACGCAGTATTTT,-,TRBD2,TRBJ2-3,TRBV5-4
CASSWTGEGYEQYF,TGCGCCAGCAGCTGGACCGGAGAGGGGTACGAGCAGTACTTC,-,-,TRBJ2-7,TRBV5-1
CASSEAGIVKETQYF,TGTGCCAGCAGTGAAGCGGGAATCGTAAAAGAGACCCAGTACTTC,few,-,TRBJ2-5,TRBV2
CASSLDRGGGYTF,TGCGCCAGCAGCTTGGACAGGGGAGGGGGCTACACCTTC,-,TRBD1,TRBJ1-2,TRBV5-1
CASSPDFFSNEQYF,TGTGCCAGCAGCCCCGACTTTTTTTCCAACGAGCAGTACTTC,-,-,TRBJ2-7,TRBV5-6
CASSLSENREKLFF,TGTGCCAGCAGCCTCTCGGAAAATCGGGAAAAACTGTTTTTT,-,-,TRBJ1-4,TRBV13
CASSLRFQGSGANEKLFF,TGTGCCAGCAGCTTAAGGTTCCAGGGGAGTGGCGCTAATGAAAAACTGTTTTTT,-,-,TRBJ1-4,TRBV7-2
CASSPRAGGKNIQYF,TGCGCCAGCAGCCCCCGGGCAGGGGGCAAAAACATTCAGTACTTC,-,TRBD1,TRBJ2-4,TRBV4-3
CASSAGQGFTEAFF,TGTGCCAGCTCCGCGGGACAGGGGTTCACTGAAGCTTTCTTT,-,TRBD1,TRBJ1-1,TRBV6-5
CASSRLAGAYEQYF,TGTGCCAGCAGTCGACTAGCGGGAGCCTACGAGCAGTACTTC,-,TRBD2,TRBJ2-7,TRBV6-5
CASSDQGGNQPQHF,TGTGCCAGCAGTGATCAGGGGGGCAATCAGCCCCAGCATTTT,-,TRBD1,TRBJ1-5,TRBV28
CASSPPGNTEAFF,TGTGCCAGCTCACCGCCCGGGAACACTGAAGCTTTCTTT,-,-,TRBJ1-1,TRBV18
CASSRRDWQETQYF,TGTGCCAGCAGCCGGAGGGATTGGCAAGAGACCCAGTACTTC,-,-,TRBJ2-5,TRBV2
CASSPNYGYTF,TGTGCCAGCAGTCCAAACTATGGCTACACCTTC,-,-,TRBJ1-2,TRBV2
CASSDPGQGRFEAFF,TGTGCCAGCAGTGACCCCGGACAGGGTCGATTTGAAGCTTTCTTT,once,TRBD1,TRBJ1-1,TRBV6-1
CASSTVGKLAYLFF,TGTGCCAGTAGTACTGTCGGGAAACTAGCGTACCTATTCTTC,once,TRBD2,TRBJ2-1,TRBV19
CASTSGVSLNTEAFF,TGTGCCAGCACTTCGGGGGTGTCTTTGAACACTGAAGCTTTCTTT,-,-,TRBJ1-1,TRBV27
CASSLSGINTEAFF,TGTGCCAGCAGCTTATCAGGTATTAACACTGAAGCTTTCTTT,-,-,TRBJ1-1,TRBV7-2
CASSPEPGFGTEAFF,TGCGCCAGCAGCCCGGAGCCCGGGTTTGGCACTGAAGCTTTCTTT,-,-,TRBJ1-1,TRBV4-3
CASSLAEYEQYF,TGTGCCAGCAGCTTAGCGGAGTACGAGCAGTACTTC,-,-,TRBJ2-7,TRBV7-8
CARGGQGVGNTIYF,TGTGCCAGAGGGGGACAGGGTGTTGGAAACACCATATATTTT,-,TRBD1,TRBJ1-3,TRBV2
CASSYSYQPQHF,TGTGCCAGCAGTTACTCCTATCAGCCCCAGCATTTT,-,-,TRBJ1-5,TRBV28
CASSQPRDRGYEQYF,TGCGCCAGCAGCCAACCCCGGGACAGGGGGTACGAGCAGTACTTC,-,TRBD1,TRBJ2-7,TRBV4-1
CASSAGIRTDTQYF,TGTGCCAGCAGCGCTGGAATTCGTACAGATACGCAGTATTTT,-,-,TRBJ2-3,TRBV7-3
CASSLGQGYGYTF,TGTGCCAGCAGCTTAGGACAGGGCTATGGCTACACCTTC,-,TRBD1,TRBJ1-2,TRBV7-2
CASSLSTSGEYEQYF,TGTGCCAGCAGCTTGTCGACTAGCGGAGAGTACGAGCAGTACTTC,-,TRBD2,TRBJ2-7,TRBV11-2
CASSLDGGGVRVTQYF,TGTGCCAGCAGCCTGGACGGCGGGGGAGTCCGAGTGACCCAGTACTTC,-,TRBD2,TRBJ2-5,TRBV11-2